This entry lists 19 T cell receptor beta chains sequenced from one sample in a study of blood T cell repertoires in COVID-19. Using immunoSEQ multiplex PCR, the repertoire was profiled, and TCRdb retains in-frame clones only, with some absent. The sample shows more than 75,000 clones, 88% of them seen only once. The sequenced sample consisted of peripheral blood. The receptors shown here come from an elderly woman with acute or convalescent COVID-19.

This chain links TRBV30 with TRBJ2-2; TRBD2 aligns across 12 bases. The junction had 5 bases not matched to a gene; V was cut back by 3 bases and J by 0 bases. The CDR3 extends over 17 amino acids. Germline CDR1 is GTSNPN and CDR2 is SVGIG (reference sequence). The CDR3 DNA reads as TGTGCCTGGAGGGGGCTAGCGGGAGGGCCGAACACCGGGGAGCTGTTTTTT. This translates into CAWRGLAGGPNTGELFF. The entire variable domain, with the rest obtained from reference TRBV30 and TRBJ2-2, is as follows: SQTIHQWPATLVQPVGSPLSLECTVEGTSNPNLYWYRQAAGRGLQLLFYSVGIGQISSEVPQNLSASRPQDRQFILSSKKLLLSDSGFYLCAWRGLAGGPNTGELFFGEGSRLTVL.

The chain has TRBV5-1 and TRBJ2-7, with TRBD1 as a possible D gene (7 bases). Germline CDR1 and CDR2: SGHRS and YFSETQ. The CDR3 has 16 residues. V lost 7 bases and J 2 bases, leaving 22 bases between the germline ends. The CDR3 sequence is CASRYLGGQRTYEQYF. Here the CDR3 DNA reads TGCGCCAGCCGCTATCTGGGGGGACAGAGAACCTACGAGCAGTACTTC.

This chain connects TRBV5-1 to TRBJ2-2; D remains ambiguous. V lost 1 base, J lost 1 base, and 11 bases lay in between. The CDR3 extends over 16 amino acids. In germline, CDR1 is SGHRS, CDR2 YFSETQ. As DNA, the CDR3 is TGCGCCAGCAGCTTGTTGTCGACTGGGAACACCGGGGAGCTGTTTTTT. Amino acids: CASSLLSTGNTGELFF.

V gene TRBV6-1 combines with J gene TRBJ1-2; D is unresolved. This CDR3 spans 14 amino acids. Germline CDR1 reads MNHNS; CDR2 reads SASEGT. Between the trimmed V and J ends, which lost 0 bases and 0 bases, there was a span of 5 bases. CDR3 DNA: TGTGCCAGCAGTGAAGCGGGCTCTAACTATGGCTACACCTTC. As protein: CASSEAGSNYGYTF.

V is TRBV19 and J is TRBJ1-1; 7 bases are a match to TRBD1. Trimming at V came to 7 bases and at J to 1 base, leaving 3 bases not matched to a gene. The CDR3 runs to 13 residues. Germline V gives CDR1 LNHDA, CDR2 SQIVND (reference sequence). The CDR3 nucleotides are TGTGCCAGTAAGCGGACAGGGAACACTGAAGCTTTCTTT. Translated, it gives CASKRTGNTEAFF.

The CDR3 reads CASSKGLAGTLAKNIQYF. The CDR3 coding sequence is TGTGCCAGCAGCAAGGGGCTAGCGGGGACCCTAGCCAAAAACATTCAGTACTTC. The chain joins TRBV21-1 to TRBJ2-4; the table's D call TRBD2 went unverified against the DNA. TRBV21-1 is a documented pseudogene. The CDR3 has 18 residues.

The rearrangement joins TRBV5-1 to TRBJ2-5, with 10 nucleotides matching TRBD1. This CDR3 is built from 16 residues. J was trimmed by 5 bases and V by 4 bases; bases with no gene match: 11. In germline, CDR1 is SGHRS, CDR2 YFSETQ. CDR3 sequence (DNA): TGCGCCAGCAGCGCCGCCGGGACAGGGGCCGGGGAGACCCAGTACTTC. Translated: CASSAAGTGAGETQYF.

The CDR3 region has the DNA TGTGCCAGCAGCGCCCGGACAGGGCTTCAAGGCTACACCTTC. Amino acid sequence: CASSARTGLQGYTF. This chain links TRBV9 with TRBJ1-2; 8 bases line up with TRBD1. The CDR3 sequence is 14 residues long. V dropped 3 bases and J dropped 8; count of bases not matched to a gene: 9. Germline assignment: CDR1 SGDLS and CDR2 YYNGEE.

V gene TRBV5-6 combines with J gene TRBJ1-2; no definite D call. The CDR3 has 17 residues. Trimming left V 1 base short and J 2 bases short, with 18 bases between. The germline V gene has CDR1 SGHDT and CDR2 YYEEEE. CDR3 coding DNA: TGTGCCAGCAGCTTGCTACGGCCAGACTACATGAACTATGGCTACACCTTC. Amino acid sequence: CASSLLRPDYMNYGYTF. The variable domain in full, completed from reference TRBV5-6 and TRBJ1-2, reads DAGVTQSPTHLIKTRGQQVTLRCSPKSGHDTVSWYQQALGQGPQFIFQYYEEEERQRGNFPDRFSGHQFPNYSSELNVNALLLGDSALYLCASSLLRPDYMNYGYTFGSGTRLTVV.

This clone showed up just a few times. This chain uses TRBV11-3 with TRBJ2-1; 7 bases are shared with TRBD1. Trimming at V came to 4 bases and at J to 8 bases, leaving 5 bases not matched to a gene. The CDR3 runs to 13 residues. Germline V gene lookup returns CDR1 SGHNT and CDR2 YENEEA. CDR3 amino acids: CASSWTQGDEQFF. The CDR3 nucleotides are TGTGCCAGCAGCTGGACTCAGGGGGATGAGCAGTTCTTC.

The CDR3 DNA reads TGTGCCAGCAGCGTCGGGGGGGAAAACACCATATATTTT. Its protein is CASSVGGENTIYF. The chain carries TRBV9 and TRBJ1-3, with D tentatively TRBD1 (5 bases). Germline V gene sequence: CDR1 SGDLS, CDR2 YYNGEE. There are 13 residues in the CDR3. Trimming removed 2 bases at V and 6 bases at J, with 9 bases between.

This CDR3 reads CASTRQRNYGYTF. In nucleotides, the CDR3 is TGTGCCAGTACGAGACAGAGAAACTATGGCTACACCTTC. The J gene is TRBJ1-2, the V gene TRBV6-5, with D possibly being TRBD1 (5 bases). V dropped 9 bases and J dropped 2 bases, with 13 bases sitting between them. There are 13 residues in the CDR3. The germline CDR1 and CDR2 sequences are MNHEY and SVGAGI.

The chain uses TRBV6-5 and TRBJ1-1, with D unclear. Per the germline V gene, CDR1 is MNHEY and CDR2 is SVGAGI. The CDR3 is 12 amino acids. The V end lost 0 bases, the J end lost 4 bases, and 3 bases lay between the germline ends. CDR3 residues: CASSYSVTEAFF. The CDR3 DNA follows: TGTGCCAGCAGTTACTCCGTCACTGAAGCTTTCTTT.

V gene TRBV6-1 combines with J gene TRBJ1-1, with TRBD1 matching over 8 bases. Trimming cost V 2 bases and J 5 bases; bases outside gene matches: 4. The CDR3 extends over 14 amino acids. The germline V gene has CDR1 MNHNS and CDR2 SASEGT. CDR3 amino acids: CASSEPGGNTEAFF. CDR3 nucleotides: TGTGCCAGCAGTGAACCAGGGGGCAATACTGAAGCTTTCTTT.

This clone is a singleton in its sample. The rearrangement uses TRBV5-1 and TRBJ2-1; tentative D call: TRBD2 (5 bases). The ends were cut back, 0 bases at V and 3 bases at J, with 7 bases in the middle. The CDR3 loop spans 14 amino acids. Germline CDR1 reads SGHRS; CDR2 reads YFSETQ. The CDR3 sequence is CASSLGTRYNEQFF. CDR3 DNA sequence: TGCGCCAGCAGCTTGGGGACTCGCTACAATGAGCAGTTCTTC.

V usage is TRBV3-1 (or the pseudogene TRBV3-2) and J usage is TRBJ2-7; D is possibly TRBD1 (5 bases). The CDR3 extends over 13 amino acids. The V and J ends lost 4 bases and 0 bases respectively, with 7 bases between them. Germline V lookup: CDR1 LGHDT, CDR2 YNNKEL (reference sequence). CDR3 amino acids: CASSRQSSYEQYF. The CDR3 DNA reads as TGTGCCAGCAGCCGACAGAGCTCCTACGAGCAGTACTTC.

This sequence joins TRBV13 and TRBJ1-1; 7 nucleotides agree with TRBD1. The CDR3 length is 17 residues. J lost 0 bases, V lost 2 bases, and 9 bases had no gene match. The V gene's germline CDR1 is PRHDT and CDR2 FYEKMQ (reference sequence). The CDR3 DNA follows: TGTGCCAGCAGCTTAAGGCGCTTGGGACAGATGAACACTGAAGCTTTCTTT. This encodes CASSLRRLGQMNTEAFF. The full variable domain, with the rest looked up from reference TRBV13 and TRBJ1-1, is AAGVIQSPRHLIKEKRETATLKCYPIPRHDTVYWYQQGPGQDPQFLISFYEKMQSDKGSIPDRFSAQQFSDYHSELNMSSLELGDSALYFCASSLRRLGQMNTEAFFGQGTRLTVV.

The chain joins TRBV5-6 to TRBJ2-1, with 11 bases fitting TRBD2. The CDR3 spans 17 residues. J was trimmed by 8 bases and V by 1 base; bases with no gene match: 11. Germline V gene lookup returns CDR1 SGHDT and CDR2 YYEEEE. In DNA form, the CDR3 reads TGTGCCAGCAGCTTGTCGGCCCATAGCGGGGGGGCCGATGAGCAGTTCTTC. Protein: CASSLSAHSGGADEQFF.

Comment on this clone: One end of the junction does not line up with germline, which may come from a read error. This sequence joins TRBV7-7 and TRBJ2-1, with 10 bases aligning to TRBD2. CDR1 SSHAT and CDR2 FNYEAQ come from the germline V gene (reference sequence). This CDR3 is 13 amino acids long. CDR3 region: CASRASGRDEQFF. CDR3 nucleotide sequence: TGTGCTAGCAGGGCTAGCGGGAGAGATGAGCAGTTCTTC.